The 10 T cell receptor beta chains below all came from one sample that was sequenced in a study of radiotherapy plus CTLA-4 blockade in lung cancer. Profiled with immunoSEQ multiplex PCR; TCRdb holds only in-frame clones, not every one. The top ten clones hold approximately 22% of a sample with tens of thousands of clones, approximately 83% of them seen once. Source: peripheral blood, taken from a patient treated with radiotherapy plus ipilimumab. These receptors were obtained from a human donor with non-small cell lung cancer whose response to radiotherapy plus ipilimumab could not be evaluated.

This clone appeared a single time. The genes are TRBV7-9 and TRBJ1-1, with 12 positions matching TRBD1. J gave up 4 bases and V 5 bases, and 8 bases lay outside the gene matches. The length of the CDR3 is 16 residues. CDR1 is SEHNR, CDR2 FQNEAQ, per germline (reference sequence). The chain's CDR3 is CASSVGTGGWGTEAFF. The CDR3 DNA is TGTGCCAGCAGCGTTGGGACAGGGGGCTGGGGCACTGAAGCTTTCTTT.

V is TRBV6-6 and J is TRBJ1-2; 12 nucleotides match TRBD1. V was clipped by 10 bases and J by 5 bases; unmatched bases: 5. The CDR3 is made up of 13 amino acids. Per the germline V gene, CDR1 is MNHNY and CDR2 is SVGAGI (reference sequence). DNA of the CDR3: TGTGCCACGCGGGACAGGGGGCGTTATGGCTACACCTTC. Translating it yields CATRDRGRYGYTF.

In its sample, this clone was seen once. The chain carries TRBV25-1 and TRBJ2-5, with 7 positions matching TRBD2. Germline CDR1 reads MGHDK; CDR2 reads SYGVNS. The CDR3 contains 15 residues. J was trimmed by 2 bases and V by 1 base; bases with no gene match: 4. CDR3 bases: TGTGCCAGCAGTGAATTCGCGGGGGTACAAGAGACCCAGTACTTC. Translated, it gives CASSEFAGVQETQYF.

The J gene is TRBJ2-2, the V gene TRBV28; possibly TRBD1 for D (6 bases). Per germline, CDR1 MDHEN and CDR2 SYDVKM. The ends were cut back, 6 bases at V and 7 bases at J, with 18 bases in the middle. The CDR3 has 15 residues. The CDR3 DNA follows: TGTGCCAGCAGCCTTAGTGGGGGCGCAGTCGGGGAGCTGTTTTTT. Its translation: CASSLSGGAVGELFF.

The rearrangement links TRBV7-2 to TRBJ2-7; the match to TRBD2 covers 8 bases. The CDR3 runs 14 residues. Trimming took 5 bases from V and 3 from J; bases not matched to a gene: 6. Germline V gives CDR1 SGHTA, CDR2 FQGNSA. The CDR3 reads CASSTGLEFYEQYF. The CDR3, as DNA: TGTGCCAGCAGCACGGGACTAGAATTCTACGAGCAGTACTTC.

The chain joins TRBV5-6 to TRBJ2-7; 11 positions match TRBD2. The CDR3 is 15 amino acids. Trimming took 3 bases from V and 3 from J; bases not matched to a gene: 5. Germline V gives CDR1 SGHDT, CDR2 YYEEEE. CDR3: CASSSPGLADYEQYF. The CDR3 DNA reads TGTGCCAGCAGCTCCCCGGGACTAGCGGACTACGAGCAGTACTTC.

The V and J genes are TRBV7-8 and TRBJ1-1, with D possibly being TRBD1 (6 bases). This CDR3 is 15 amino acids long. CDR1 is SGHVS, CDR2 FQNEAQ, per germline. Trimming took off 4 bases at V and 0 bases at J, with 12 bases between the two ends. The CDR3 DNA follows: TGTGCCAGCAGCTCCAGACAGGTGATGAACACTGAAGCTTTCTTT. Residues: CASSSRQVMNTEAFF. Full variable domain (outside the CDR3, taken from reference TRBV7-8 and TRBJ1-1): GAGVSQSPRYKVAKRGQDVALRCDPISGHVSLFWYQQALGQGPEFLTYFQNEAQLDKSGLPSDRFFAERPEGSVSTLKIQRTQQEDSAVYLCASSSRQVMNTEAFFGQGTRLTVV.

This clone was detected a few times. CDR3 coding DNA: TGCGCCAGCAGCGCGGGACAGAACGACGGCTACACCTTC. Amino acids: CASSAGQNDGYTF. The V gene is TRBV5-1, the J gene TRBJ1-2; 7 positions agree with TRBD1. Germline CDR1 is SGHRS and CDR2 is YFSETQ. The length of the CDR3 is 13 residues. V shed 4 bases and J 8 bases; nucleotides not matched to a gene: 8.

The rearrangement links TRBV27 to TRBJ2-7; TRBD1 might be the D (6 bases). The germline V gene has CDR1 MNHEY and CDR2 SMNVEV (reference sequence). The CDR3 has 16 residues. V gave up 5 bases and J gave up 2 bases, with 19 bases separating them. DNA for the CDR3: TGTGCCAGCAGTCTCCTCCCGGACAGTACTACCTACGAGCAGTACTTC. Translating it yields CASSLLPDSTTYEQYF.

The chain combines TRBV5-6 with TRBJ2-2; a weak D match, TRBD1 (6 bases). Looked up from germline, CDR1 is SGHDT and CDR2 is YYEEEE. With 4 bases removed from V and 4 bases from J, the gap between germline ends came to 14 bases. The CDR3 has 15 residues. The CDR3 protein is CASSRTGLRTGELFF. The CDR3 DNA is TGTGCCAGCAGCCGAACAGGGTTGCGCACCGGGGAGCTGTTTTTT.